This T cell receptor (beta chain) stems from a study of T cell responses to AZD1222 COVID-19 vaccine. J was trimmed by 0 bases and V by 1 base; bases with no gene match: 6. The germline CDR1 and CDR2 sequences are SGHVT and SQSDAQ. The CDR3 is 17 amino acids. Regarding this clone: Antigen specificity is unknown.

TCRdb's copy holds only in-frame clones and misses some; the assay was immunoSEQ multiplex PCR. The sample holds around 140,000 clones, about 92% seen once. Recipients boosted at about 4 weeks or about 12 weeks are pooled. Study outcomes and limitations: Breadth and depth of Spike-specific TCRs rose after two AZD1222 doses. Donors in the cohort were predominantly white British and more often female, and clonal diversity was possibly underestimated.

Sequenced here: peripheral blood, sampled 28 days after the second AZD1222 dose. The chain has TRBV7-4 and TRBJ2-3, with 8 bases identical to TRBD2. This clonotype was sampled from an adult who received the AZD1222 COVID-19 vaccine. CDR3: CASSLGPLAESTDTQYF. CDR3 bases: TGTGCCAGCAGCTTAGGCCCACTAGCGGAGAGCACAGATACGCAGTATTTT. The whole variable domain, filled in from reference TRBV7-4 and TRBJ2-3, reads GAGVSQSPRYKVAKRGRDVALRCDSISGHVTLYWYRQTLGQGSEVLTYSQSDAQRDKSGRPSGRFSAERPERSVSTLKIQRTEQGDSAVYLCASSLGPLAESTDTQYFGPGTRLTVL.